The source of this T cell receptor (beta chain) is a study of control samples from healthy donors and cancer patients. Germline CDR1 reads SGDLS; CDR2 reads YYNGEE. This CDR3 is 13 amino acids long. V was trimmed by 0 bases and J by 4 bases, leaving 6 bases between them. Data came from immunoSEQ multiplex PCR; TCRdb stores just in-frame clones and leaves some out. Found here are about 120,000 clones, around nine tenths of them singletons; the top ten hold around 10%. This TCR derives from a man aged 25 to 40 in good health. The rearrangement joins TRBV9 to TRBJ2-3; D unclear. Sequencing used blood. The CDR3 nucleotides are TGTGCCAGCAGCGTAGTCCTAGCAGATACGCAGTATTTT. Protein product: CASSVVLADTQYF.